This entry lists 28 T cell receptor beta chains sequenced from one sample in a study of blood T cells in healthy people across ages. The use of a sample-barcoded 5' primer and a J-beta primer mix characterized a second PCR of about 7 to 12 cycles. Via MiXCR, TCRdb re-called the 5' RACE reads, giving one row per CDR3 protein. The sample yields about 700,000 distinct CDR3 sequences, approximately 29% seen once. Specimen: blood. The receptors derive from a woman of 80 years or more in good health.

The rearrangement uses TRBV12-3 or TRBV12-4 and TRBJ2-7, with D possibly TRBD1 on 6 matching bases. Gene TRBJ2-5 matches the end of the DNA better, so the J call may be wrong. The CDR3 runs to 16 residues. The CDR3 nucleotides are TGTGCCAGCAGTTTAGCGGAAGGGGGTTCATGGGAGACCCAGTACTTC. Translation gives CASSLAEGGSWETQYF.

In the case of this clonotype: Since a much larger clone is just one base distant, this may be a read error. This chain joins TRBV6-5 and TRBJ2-5, with 7 bases lining up with TRBD2. The CDR3 has 11 amino acids. Germline CDR1 reads MNHEY; CDR2 reads SVGAGI. The CDR3 loop reads CASNGGGTKYF. The CDR3 DNA sequence: TGTGCCAGCAACGGGGGAGGGACCAAGTACTTC.

This clonotype was recorded many times. The chain combines TRBV2 with TRBJ1-4; 7 bases align to TRBD1. CDR1 SNHLY and CDR2 FYNNEI come from the germline V gene. Trimming at V came to 4 bases and at J to 3 bases, leaving 5 bases not matched to a gene. This CDR3 comprises 15 residues. CDR3 residues: CASSADRVSNEKLFF. The CDR3 DNA is TGTGCCAGCAGTGCCGACAGGGTGTCTAATGAAAAACTGTTTTTT.

This clonotype was observed many times. This rearrangement joins TRBV15 to TRBJ2-5; 10 bases match TRBD2. Germline V lookup: CDR1 LNHNV, CDR2 YYDKDF (reference sequence). The CDR3 has 15 residues. V gave up 1 base and J gave up 3 bases; unmatched junction bases: 2. CDR3 bases: TGTGCCACCAGCAGAGGTACTAGCGGGGAAGAGACCCAGTACTTC. It is translated as CATSRGTSGEETQYF.

At least ten counts were recorded for this clonotype. V usage is TRBV6-1 and J usage is TRBJ1-5; maybe TRBD1 (6 bases). V dropped 6 bases and J dropped 6 bases, with 15 bases sitting between them. CDR1 is MNHNS and CDR2 is SASEGT in the germline V gene. The CDR3 sequence is 14 residues long. CDR3 nucleotide sequence: TGTGCCAGCAGCCGAGGGGGACTCGGTCAGCCCCAGCATTTT. Protein sequence: CASSRGGLGQPQHF.

V gene TRBV6-6 combines with J gene TRBJ1-5; D uncertain. The V gene's germline CDR1 is MNHNY and CDR2 SVGAGI (reference sequence). V was cut by 0 bases and J by 6 bases, with 18 bases left in between. The length of the CDR3 is 17 residues. The DNA for the CDR3 is TGTGCCAGCAGTTACTCGAAGAACAGCGCCCTCGGTCAGCCCCAGCATTTT. This codes for CASSYSKNSALGQPQHF.

At least ten counts were recorded for this clonotype. This chain joins TRBV7-2 and TRBJ1-2; D uncertain. With 8 bases removed from V and 0 bases from J, the gap between germline ends came to 22 bases. Germline V gives CDR1 SGHTA, CDR2 FQGNSA. The length of the CDR3 is 17 residues. This CDR3 is CASGSNSGQRANYGYTF. As DNA, the CDR3 is TGTGCCAGCGGCTCGAACTCGGGCCAAAGAGCTAACTATGGCTACACCTTC.

Details on this clonotype: Since a much larger clone is just one base distant, this may be a read error. The V call is TRBV25-1, the J call TRBJ2-5; no clear D. This CDR3 spans 12 amino acids. V lost 0 bases to trimming and J lost 11 bases, with 10 bases between them. CDR1 is MGHDK and CDR2 is SYGVNS in the germline V gene. As DNA, the CDR3 is TGTGCCAGCAGTGAATATCTCAATGAGCAGTACTTC. Translating gives CASSEYLNEQYF.

This clonotype has a count of ten or more. The chain couples TRBV20-1 to TRBJ2-5; tentative D call: TRBD1 (5 bases). Germline V gene data show CDR1 as DFQATT and CDR2 as SNEGSKA (reference sequence). The V end was cut by 0 bases, the J end by 2 bases, with 16 bases between. The CDR3 contains 16 residues. As DNA, the CDR3 is TGCAGTGCTAGAGACGGCAGGGTAATACTACAAGAGACCCAGTACTTC. This gives the protein CSARDGRVILQETQYF.

This clonotype was detected only a few times. J is TRBJ1-2 and V is TRBV7-8, with D perhaps TRBD1 (5 bases). The CDR3 is 15 residues long. The germline gives CDR1 SGHVS, CDR2 FQNEAQ. Trimming removed 1 base from V and 4 bases from J, with 13 bases in between. As DNA, the CDR3 is TGTGCCAGCAGCTTAGTTCCGGGGCGCCTCTATGGCTACACCTTC. Amino acid sequence: CASSLVPGRLYGYTF.

The chain employs TRBV5-1 and TRBJ2-4; 10 nucleotides line up with TRBD1. The CDR3 length is 15 residues. V was clipped by 0 bases and J by 9 bases; unmatched bases: 6. The germline V gene encodes CDR1 SGHRS and CDR2 YFSETQ. The CDR3 bases are TGCGCCAGCAGCTTGGGAGGGACAGGGGAGAGCATTCAGTACTTC. It yields the protein CASSLGGTGESIQYF.

This clonotype was detected only once. This may be a read error: a much more frequent sequence differs by one nucleotide. The chain is built from TRBV10-3 and TRBJ2-7; D could derive from TRBD1 or TRBD2 (5 bases each). Germline values: CDR1 ENHRY, CDR2 SYGVKD. Trimming stripped 6 bases from V and 7 bases from J, with 22 bases between. CDR3 size: 15 residues. For the CDR3, the DNA is TGTGCCATCAGGGATGACTATAGGGGCTACAATGAGCAGTACTTC. Its translation: CAIRDDYRGYNEQYF.

V gene TRBV30 combines with J gene TRBJ2-7, with 7 bases aligning to TRBD1. Germline V gene data show CDR1 as GTSNPN and CDR2 as SVGIG (reference sequence). The CDR3 contains 13 residues. V lost 5 bases, J lost 3 bases, and 7 bases stayed unmatched. The CDR3 sequence: CAWARGSSYEQYF. CDR3 DNA: TGTGCCTGGGCCAGGGGGTCGAGCTACGAGCAGTACTTC. Full variable domain (rest looked up from reference TRBV30 and TRBJ2-7): SQTIHQWPATLVQPVGSPLSLECTVEGTSNPNLYWYRQAAGRGLQLLFYSVGIGQISSEVPQNLSASRPQDRQFILSSKKLLLSDSGFYLCAWARGSSYEQYFGPGTRLTVT.

This clonotype was counted ten times or more. The chain couples TRBV7-9 to TRBJ2-3; tentatively, D is TRBD2 (6 bases). This CDR3 has 14 amino acids. V was pared by 8 bases and J by 0 bases, with 12 bases between. CDR1 is SEHNR and CDR2 is FQNEAQ in the germline V gene (reference sequence). The CDR3 region is CASGAGTSTDTQYF. The CDR3 nucleotides are TGTGCCAGCGGGGCGGGGACTAGCACAGATACGCAGTATTTT. The complete variable domain, with remaining parts taken from reference TRBV7-9 and TRBJ2-3, reads DTGVSQNPRHKITKRGQNVTFRCDPISEHNRLYWYRQTLGQGPEFLTYFQNEAQLEKSRLLSDRFSAERPKGSFSTLEIQRTEQGDSAMYLCASGAGTSTDTQYFGPGTRLTVL.

This clonotype was recorded only once. J is TRBJ2-3 and V is TRBV2; D not certain. This CDR3 has 14 amino acids. Between the trimmed V and J ends, which lost 3 bases and 0 bases, there was a span of 7 bases. Germline assignment: CDR1 SNHLY and CDR2 FYNNEI. This CDR3 is CASSDRKSTDTQYF. The DNA of the CDR3 is TGTGCCAGCAGTGACCGGAAAAGCACAGATACGCAGTATTTT.

This clonotype was observed a handful of times. The chain couples TRBV12-3 or TRBV12-4 to TRBJ1-3; TRBD1 matches 11 bases. This CDR3 has 16 amino acids. With V trimmed by 4 bases and J by 3 bases, 5 bases remained unmatched. The CDR3 spells CASSSWTGGFGNTIYF. In nucleotides, the CDR3 is TGTGCCAGCAGTTCCTGGACAGGGGGCTTTGGAAACACCATATATTTT.

Regarding this clonotype: A much more abundant neighbour one base away suggests this may be a read error. This chain connects TRBV6-2 or TRBV6-3 to TRBJ1-5, with D tentatively TRBD1 (5 bases). V gave up 2 bases and J gave up 10 bases, with 12 bases separating them. Germline lookup yields CDR1 MNHEY and CDR2 SVGEGT. There are 13 residues in the CDR3. The CDR3 protein is CASSYQGRHPQHF. The CDR3 DNA reads TGTGCCAGCAGTTACCAGGGTCGCCATCCCCAGCATTTT.

The chain is built from TRBV20-1 and TRBJ2-7; no firm D call. The J call may be wrong; the DNA end is better matched by TRBJ2-5. CDR1 and CDR2 (germline): DFQATT, SNEGSKA (reference sequence). The CDR3 loop spans 13 amino acids. The CDR3 sequence is CSARARRGETQYF. The CDR3 nucleotides read TGCAGTGCTAGAGCGCGGAGAGGCGAGACCCAGTACTTC.

The gene calls are TRBV6-5 and TRBJ1-6, with D unclear. Germline loops: CDR1 MNHEY, CDR2 SVGAGI. V was trimmed by 0 bases and J by 10 bases, leaving 10 bases between them. CDR3 length: 14 amino acids. The CDR3 nucleotides are TGTGCCAGCAGTTACTCTGTAGAGCGGTCACCCCTCCACTTT. Its protein product is CASSYSVERSPLHF.

This clonotype was recorded many times. The rearrangement links TRBV15 to TRBJ2-7; D is possibly TRBD1 or TRBD2 (5 bases each). Deletions cut 1 base from V and 0 bases from J, with 10 bases between. This CDR3 is 15 amino acids long. Per germline, CDR1 LNHNV and CDR2 YYDKDF (reference sequence). The CDR3 reads CATSRGTGLSYEQYF. The CDR3 DNA is TGTGCCACCAGCAGAGGAACGGGGCTCTCCTACGAGCAGTACTTC.

V gene TRBV7-6 combines with J gene TRBJ2-7, with D perhaps TRBD1 or TRBD2 (5 bases each). The end of the DNA aligns better with TRBJ2-5, so the J call may be wrong. The CDR3 loop spans 14 amino acids. Per the germline V gene, CDR1 is SGHVS and CDR2 is FNYEAQ. For the CDR3, the DNA is TGTGCCAGCAGCTTATGGGGGAAGGCAGAGACCCAGTACTTC. It specifies CASSLWGKAETQYF.

The chain links TRBV20-1 to TRBJ2-3; the D gene could be TRBD1 or TRBD2 (5 bases each). There are 15 residues in the CDR3. In germline, CDR1 is DFQATT, CDR2 SNEGSKA (reference sequence). V was clipped by 0 bases and J by 4 bases, with 14 bases between them. CDR3: CSARDPRGIADTQYF. Written as DNA, the CDR3 is TGCAGTGCTAGAGATCCCCGGGGCATTGCAGATACGCAGTATTTT.

This clonotype came up many times. The V and J genes are TRBV7-3 and TRBJ2-1; 7 nucleotides agree with TRBD1. The germline gives CDR1 SGHTA, CDR2 FQGTGA. V trimming: 5 bases; J trimming: 7 bases; junction bases outside the gene matches: 8. This CDR3 contains 14 residues. CDR3 amino acids: CASSIPGQRNEQFF. The CDR3 nucleotides read TGTGCCAGCAGCATACCGGGACAGAGAAATGAGCAGTTCTTC.

This clonotype was seen a few times. Given a much more abundant clone one base away, this may be a read error. The chain joins TRBV12-3 or TRBV12-4 to TRBJ2-5; no clear D gene. The CDR3 totals 14 residues. V lost 4 bases to trimming and J lost 2 bases, with 11 bases between them. CDR3 nucleotide sequence: TGTGCCAGCAGTTGTAGTGGCGGACAAGAGACCCAGTACTTC. Encoded protein: CASSCSGGQETQYF.

The chain has TRBV7-2 and TRBJ2-4; either TRBD1 or TRBD2 may fit D (5 bases each). Trimming removed 4 bases from V and 0 bases from J, with 10 bases in between. The CDR3 extends over 15 amino acids. The germline V gene encodes CDR1 SGHTA and CDR2 FQGNSA. The CDR3: CASSSTGAAKNIQYF. For the CDR3, the DNA is TGTGCCAGCAGCTCAACCGGGGCAGCCAAAAACATTCAGTACTTC.

The V and J genes are TRBV6-6 and TRBJ1-1; TRBD1 is a possible D gene (6 bases). The CDR3 consists of 14 residues. V lost 11 bases, J lost 1 base, and 17 bases lay in between. Germline CDR1 and CDR2: MNHNY and SVGAGI (reference sequence). The DNA for the CDR3 is TGTGCCTGCGGGGCGGGGGGCAAGAACACTGAAGCTTTCTTT. It yields the protein CACGAGGKNTEAFF.

This clonotype occurred a few times. This chain uses TRBV5-1 with TRBJ1-2; D uncertain. The CDR3 runs 13 residues. V lost 5 bases to trimming and J lost 5 bases, with 13 bases between them. Germline CDR1 SGHRS, CDR2 YFSETQ. The CDR3 DNA sequence: TGCGCCAGCAGTACGAACGGAATTTATGGCTACACCTTC. Translating it yields CASSTNGIYGYTF.

The chain couples TRBV7-3 to TRBJ2-1, with D possibly TRBD1 on 7 matching bases. The CDR3 runs 15 residues. The V and J ends lost 5 bases and 2 bases respectively, with 13 bases between them. CDR1 SGHTA and CDR2 FQGTGA come from the germline V gene. The CDR3 region has the DNA TGTGCCAGCAGCCGCGACAGGGAGGCCTACAATGAGCAGTTCTTC. It encodes CASSRDREAYNEQFF.